Detailed here is one TCR beta chain. Clones were sequenced by immunoSEQ multiplex PCR, and TCRdb holds only the in-frame ones, with some missing. The sample lists over 150,000 clones; 85% were seen once. The source of the sample is a study of blood T cell repertoires in COVID-19. This CDR3 has 13 amino acids. Germline CDR1 SNHLY, CDR2 FYNNEI. Trimming took 4 bases from V and 6 from J; bases not matched to a gene: 2. This receptor was obtained from a middle-aged man with acute or convalescent COVID-19. The chain joins TRBV2 to TRBJ2-2; 7 nucleotides match TRBD1. The sample consisted of peripheral blood. CDR3 coding DNA: TGTGCCAGCAGTGCCGACAGGGCCGGGGAGCTGTTTTTT. It codes for CASSADRAGELFF.